These T cell receptor beta chains were read from a single sample in a study of blood T cell repertoires in COVID-19. TCRdb's table, derived via immunoSEQ multiplex PCR, lists solely in-frame clones and lacks some. The sample holds 8,500 to 10,000 clones; approximately 91% are singletons and the top ten take around 4.2%. Sequencing used peripheral blood. The receptor source for this set is a woman aged 45 to 65 with active COVID-19. Both conserved end residues are trimmed from each CDR3.

12,TRBJ1-2,TRBV9,ASSVVGGRGGYT
16,TRBJ1-5,TRBV7-9,ASRTFRGGGMGNQPQH
13,TRBJ2-7,TRBV10-3,AISETALAPYEQY
11,TRBJ2-7,TRBV19,ASSMGTGYEQY
13,TRBJ2-5,TRBV7-2,ASSLRGSGKETQY
12,TRBJ2-2,TRBV19,ATLDRRNTGELF
12,TRBJ1-1,TRBV5-4,ASSTEGRGTEAF
13,TRBJ2-5,TRBV11-2,ASSLTFRVQETQY
18,TRBJ2-2,TRBV2,ASSGLLPRYGRENTGELF
14,TRBJ2-1,TRBV28,ASSLSRQGDDNEQF
12,TRBJ1-1,TRBV19,ASSRPQENTEAF
13,TRBJ1-5,TRBV28,ASSLGGNRNQPQH
9,TRBJ2-1,TRBV20-1,SARDNNEQF
12,TRBJ2-5,TRBV28,ASSFDRTQETQY
12,TRBJ1-1,TRBV6-5,ASRQGKANTEAF
11,TRBJ2-3,TRBV11-3,ASSPSWQDTQY
13,TRBJ2-5,TRBV5-1,ASSLGLQGSETQY
13,TRBJ2-1,TRBV24-1,ATSAIAGPYNEQF
14,TRBJ2-1,TRBV15,ATSRVGRDLYNEQF
13,TRBJ2-7,TRBV5-4,ASSLLGWEGNEQY
12,TRBJ2-2,TRBV5-1,ASSLASSSGELF